This TCR beta chain emerged from a study of a mutant IDH1 vaccine in newly diagnosed glioma. Background on the study: Patients under treatment included approximately 62% males and about 38% females and had a mean age of approximately 40 years. Patients' prior therapy spanned radiotherapy, temozolomide, or both; most underwent both.

Assay used: immunoSEQ multiplex PCR; TCRdb lists only in-frame clones, some missing. This table has tens of thousands of clones, roughly four fifths appearing once. Germline CDR1 reads KGHSH; CDR2 reads LQKENI. V lost 4 bases and J lost 3; bases outside the gene matches: 2. The CDR3 contains 13 residues. Time point denoted: baseline, week 1 (first vaccination visit). The treatment is: pre-vaccination baseline after standard-of-care therapy. Each tumor in the donors was a new WHO grade 3 or 4 astrocytoma, IDH1-mutant and ATRX-lost. Material: PBMCs, obtained from a glioma patient treated with radiotherapy, temozolomide or both. The chain has TRBV18 and TRBJ2-7, with TRBD1 matching over 8 bases. This sequence originates from a man aged 25-45 years with glioma. The CDR3 DNA reads as TGTGCCAGCTCACTCGGGACAGGCTACGAGCAGTACTTC. Its protein is CASSLGTGYEQYF.